This entry concerns a single T cell receptor beta chain. This sample stems from a study of T cells in localized non-small cell lung cancer. Germline-derived CDR1 and CDR2 are MNHGY and SAAAGT. This CDR3 has 15 amino acids. Trimming removed 5 bases from V and 4 bases from J; junction bases left unmatched: 8. Data came from immunoSEQ multiplex PCR; TCRdb stores just in-frame clones and leaves some out. Of more than 950 clones listed, roughly 40% are singletons. This specimen was lung tumor tissue, taken before any cancer treatment. This TCR was sampled from a male donor older than 55 with stage II squamous cell lung carcinoma. The V and J genes are TRBV6-8 and TRBJ2-1; 7 bases agree with TRBD2. CDR3 sequence reads: CASSGSGRHYNEQFF. DNA for the CDR3: TGTGCCAGCAGTGGCTCCGGGAGGCATTACAATGAGCAGTTCTTC.